Listed below are T cell receptor beta chains from one sample, sequenced in a study of identical twins. One entry per CDR3 protein results from TCRdb running MiXCR on the 5' RACE reads. The table records 700,000 or so distinct CDR3 sequences, 8.6% of them present only once. The same sample was also used in a study of yellow fever vaccine responses in identical twins.

The sample taken for sequencing was PBMCs. These receptors all come from a woman aged 18-29 years in good health. CDR3s include the opening cysteine and the closing phenylalanine or tryptophan. The order of the fields is J gene, V gene, clone size, D gene, CDR3 protein, CDR3 DNA. The D gene is left open where the match is weak. The listing skips clone size in some rows; elsewhere it reads once, few, many or a size class.

TRBJ1-1 TRBV7-9 many NA CASSQYGGNTEAFF TGTGCCAGCAGCCAATACGGGGGAAACACTGAAGCTTTCTTT
TRBJ1-5 TRBV24-1 NA NA CATSDTRGVNQPQHF TGTGCCACCAGTGATACCCGAGGGGTCAATCAGCCCCAGCATTTT
TRBJ2-7 TRBV28 few NA CASSLFTGPREQYF TGTGCCAGCAGTTTATTTACAGGGCCTAGGGAGCAGTACTTC
TRBJ2-1 TRBV29-1 NA NA CSTWRLGSYNEQFF TGCAGCACTTGGAGGTTGGGCTCCTACAATGAGCAGTTCTTC
TRBJ2-7 TRBV10-2 many NA CASSERGGVYEQYF TGCGCCAGCAGTGAGAGGGGGGGGGTCTACGAGCAGTACTTC
TRBJ2-7 TRBV20-1 few TRBD1 CSARDAGQGPYEQYF TGCAGTGCTAGAGATGCGGGACAGGGTCCCTACGAGCAGTACTTC
TRBJ1-1 TRBV11-1 NA TRBD1 CASRPTDAFTGTGTTEAFF TGTGCCAGCAGGCCTACTGACGCCTTCACCGGGACAGGGACGACTGAAGCTTTCTTT
TRBJ2-7 TRBV4-3 few TRBD2 CASSPTSGTSGDEQYF TGCGCCAGCAGCCCGACTAGCGGGACGTCCGGGGACGAGCAGTACTTC
TRBJ2-7 TRBV7-9 many NA CASSLTESSYEQYF TGTGCCAGCAGCTTAACGGAGAGCTCCTACGAGCAGTACTTC
TRBJ1-6 TRBV7-8 few NA CASSLSRVWNSPLHF TGTGCCAGCAGCTTATCCAGGGTGTGGAATTCACCCCTCCACTTT
TRBJ2-4 TRBV12-3/TRBV12-4 many TRBD1 CASSSLQGAKNIQYF TGTGCCAGCAGTTCGCTACAGGGGGCCAAAAACATTCAGTACTTC
TRBJ2-7 TRBV7-9 NA TRBD1 CASSETGQDEQYF TGTGCCAGCAGCGAGACTGGACAGGACGAGCAGTACTTC
TRBJ2-7 TRBV11-2 few TRBD2 CASGLAGGSYEQYF TGTGCCAGCGGACTAGCGGGGGGTTCCTACGAGCAGTACTTC
TRBJ2-3 TRBV29-1 many TRBD1 CSVVGQGTDTQYF TGCAGCGTTGTGGGACAGGGCACAGATACGCAGTATTTT
TRBJ2-1 TRBV11-2 NA TRBD2 CASSLDLAGYDEQFF TGTGCCAGCAGCTTAGACCTAGCGGGATATGATGAGCAGTTCTTC
TRBJ2-5 TRBV7-9 few TRBD1 CASSRLRDREETQYF TGTGCCAGCAGCCGATTAAGGGACAGGGAAGAGACCCAGTACTTC
TRBJ2-1 TRBV3-1 few NA CASSQDSGPYNEQFF TGTGCCAGCAGCCAAGATTCGGGCCCTTACAATGAGCAGTTCTTC
TRBJ2-1 TRBV10-3 NA NA CAIGVADNEQFF TGTGCCATAGGGGTTGCCGACAATGAGCAGTTCTTC
TRBJ2-5 TRBV6-5 many NA CASSYTDGKSETQYF TGTGCCAGCAGTTACACCGACGGCAAGTCAGAGACCCAGTACTTC
TRBJ1-2 TRBV30 NA NA CAWILGLGGYTF TGTGCCTGGATTCTAGGACTTGGGGGCTACACCTTC
TRBJ2-7 TRBV20-1 NA NA CSARDLGYSYEQYF TGCAGTGCTAGAGATCTGGGGTACTCCTACGAGCAGTACTTC
TRBJ1-1 TRBV4-2 few TRBD1 CASSQDTGAGTEAFF TGTGCCAGCAGCCAAGATACAGGGGCAGGCACTGAAGCTTTCTTT